These 28 T cell receptor beta chains share one sample of origin, sequenced in a study of T cell responses to AZD1222 COVID-19 vaccine. Assay used: immunoSEQ multiplex PCR; TCRdb lists only in-frame clones, some missing. The sample records roughly 97,000 clones, approximately 88% being singletons. The sample was peripheral blood, taken on day 0 of AZD1222 vaccination. The receptor set was obtained from an adult in good health.

The gene calls are TRBV19 and TRBJ2-5; D gene ambiguous. Germline assignment: CDR1 LNHDA and CDR2 SQIVND (reference sequence). The CDR3 contains 15 residues. Trimming took off 5 bases at V and 2 bases at J, with 15 bases between the two ends. The CDR3 sequence is CASSRFYDFQETQYF. The CDR3 DNA follows: TGTGCCAGTAGTCGGTTCTATGATTTTCAAGAGACCCAGTACTTC.

The chain employs TRBV5-1 and TRBJ1-1; no definite D call. Per germline, CDR1 SGHRS and CDR2 YFSETQ. Trimming stripped 3 bases from V and 7 bases from J, with 13 bases between. The CDR3 has 13 residues. CDR3 in DNA: TGCGCCAGCAGCTCCGGCCAGTACCTTGAAGCTTTCTTT. Protein sequence: CASSSGQYLEAFF.

The chain uses TRBV5-6 and TRBJ1-6; D unclear. The V and J ends lost 6 bases and 10 bases respectively, with 8 bases between them. Germline V CDR1 and CDR2: SGHDT, YYEEEE. The CDR3 is made up of 11 amino acids. The CDR3 region is CASTADSPLHF. In DNA, the CDR3 is TGTGCCAGCACGGCAGACTCACCCCTCCACTTT.

The V gene is TRBV6-1, the J gene TRBJ2-7; tentative D call: TRBD1 (6 bases). The CDR3 spans 15 residues. Trimming removed 3 bases from V and 2 bases from J, with 14 bases in between. CDR1 and CDR2 (germline): MNHNS, SASEGT. The CDR3, as DNA: TGTGCCAGCAGTGACCTTTCGGGACAAGCCTACGAGCAGTACTTC. Residues: CASSDLSGQAYEQYF.

By share, this clone ranks as large (0.1 to 1%). This CDR3 is CASRAKGLYTEAFF. The DNA of the CDR3 is TGTGCCAGTAGGGCCAAGGGACTCTACACTGAAGCTTTCTTT. This chain joins TRBV19 and TRBJ1-1; D might be TRBD1 (5 bases). This CDR3 spans 14 amino acids. Trimming took off 6 bases at V and 3 bases at J, with 14 bases between the two ends. Germline loops: CDR1 LNHDA, CDR2 SQIVND (reference sequence).

This chain joins TRBV4-1 and TRBJ1-4; 9 bases match TRBD1. This CDR3 comprises 15 residues. Germline V gene data show CDR1 as MGHRA and CDR2 as YSYEKL. The trim removed 4 bases at V and 7 bases at J, leaving 7 bases unmatched. CDR3: CASSREGTGSEKLFF. The CDR3 region has the DNA TGCGCCAGCAGCCGGGAGGGGACAGGGTCTGAAAAACTGTTTTTT.

The chain links TRBV7-9 to TRBJ2-3; D uncertain. The ends were cut back, 9 bases at V and 4 bases at J, with 14 bases in the middle. This CDR3 has 13 residues. The germline CDR1 and CDR2 sequences are SEHNR and FQNEAQ (reference sequence). DNA of the CDR3: TGTGCCAGTCCCCGATGGCGCTCAGATACGCAGTATTTT. The encoded protein is CASPRWRSDTQYF.

The chain joins TRBV30 to TRBJ2-1; D is undetermined. The CDR3 contains 17 residues. CDR1 is GTSNPN and CDR2 is SVGIG in the germline V gene (reference sequence). Trimming left V 0 bases short and J 0 bases short, with 15 bases between. CDR3 sequence: CAWSVFAGVSSYNEQFF. DNA of the CDR3: TGTGCCTGGAGTGTATTCGCCGGCGTCAGCTCCTACAATGAGCAGTTCTTC.

The chain couples TRBV7-2 to TRBJ2-2; TRBD2 matches at 8 bases. CDR3 size: 13 residues. V lost 3 bases and J lost 7; bases outside the gene matches: 1. The germline CDR1 and CDR2 sequences are SGHTA and FQGNSA. Written as DNA, the CDR3 is TGTGCCAGCAGCTTGCGGGGGGTCGGGGAGCTGTTTTTT. Its translation is CASSLRGVGELFF.

V and J are TRBV28 and TRBJ1-5; TRBD1 aligns across 7 bases. The trim removed 4 bases at V and 5 bases at J, leaving 2 bases unmatched. This CDR3 is 13 amino acids long. CDR1 MDHEN and CDR2 SYDVKM come from the germline V gene. The CDR3 loop reads CASSYRGHQPQHF. CDR3 in DNA: TGTGCCAGCAGTTACAGGGGCCATCAGCCCCAGCATTTT.

The genes are TRBV5-4 and TRBJ2-2, with 9 bases lining up with TRBD1. V lost 0 bases, J lost 3 bases, and 3 bases stayed unmatched. The CDR3 has 16 residues. Germline V gene data show CDR1 as SGHNT and CDR2 as YYREEE (reference sequence). The CDR3 coding sequence is TGTGCCAGCAGCTTGGACAGGGGGCGATACACCGGGGAGCTGTTTTTT. This gives the protein CASSLDRGRYTGELFF.

This clone was seen only once. The V call is TRBV29-1, the J call TRBJ1-3; D is undetermined. The ends were cut back, 3 bases at V and 0 bases at J, with 9 bases in the middle. The CDR3 has 14 residues. The germline CDR1 and CDR2 sequences are SQVTM and ANQGSEA. The CDR3 protein is CSVEPWVSGNTIYF. CDR3 bases: TGCAGCGTTGAGCCTTGGGTCTCTGGAAACACCATATATTTT.

V and J are TRBV28 and TRBJ2-7, with TRBD2 matching over 7 bases. Germline V CDR1 and CDR2: MDHEN, SYDVKM. V was clipped by 6 bases and J by 4 bases; unmatched bases: 9. This CDR3 comprises 14 residues. The CDR3 region is CASSPPGREYEQYF. In DNA form, the CDR3 reads TGTGCCAGCAGCCCCCCAGGGAGGGAGTACGAGCAGTACTTC.

V and J are TRBV5-1 and TRBJ1-6, with D possibly being TRBD1 (5 bases). This CDR3 has 15 residues. Trimming stripped 4 bases from V and 8 bases from J, with 16 bases between. The germline V gene encodes CDR1 SGHRS and CDR2 YFSETQ. CDR3 coding DNA: TGCGCCAGCAGCCCCGGGACTTTGGGACATTCACCCCTCCACTTT. It specifies CASSPGTLGHSPLHF.

V and J are TRBV9 and TRBJ1-5, with D possibly TRBD1 on 6 matching bases. CDR1 SGDLS and CDR2 YYNGEE come from the germline V gene. This CDR3 is 14 amino acids long. V shed 4 bases and J shed 7 bases, with 15 bases lying between them. The CDR3 bases are TGTGCCAGCAGCTCAACGGGACAAACCCAGCCCCAGCATTTT. Its translation is CASSSTGQTQPQHF.

The chain combines TRBV7-9 with TRBJ2-2; 7 nucleotides match TRBD1. The V segment lost 11 bases and the J segment 2 bases; nucleotides outside the gene matches: 11. This CDR3 is built from 15 residues. CDR1 is SEHNR and CDR2 is FQNEAQ in the germline V gene (reference sequence). The CDR3 sequence: CAVRGSGLNTGELFF. Written as DNA, the CDR3 is TGTGCCGTCAGGGGGTCAGGGCTTAACACCGGGGAGCTGTTTTTT.

CDR3 bases: TGTGCCAGCAGCTTAAGAGGGACCTCTGACTATGGCTACACCTTC. The encoded protein is CASSLRGTSDYGYTF. The V gene is TRBV7-8, the J gene TRBJ1-2; D might be TRBD1 (5 bases). Germline V gene sequence: CDR1 SGHVS, CDR2 FQNEAQ. This CDR3 contains 15 residues. Trimming took off 2 bases at V and 3 bases at J, with 13 bases between the two ends.

The gene calls are TRBV6-5 and TRBJ2-7, with D possibly TRBD1 on 6 matching bases. The germline V gene has CDR1 MNHEY and CDR2 SVGAGI. The V end was cut by 10 bases, the J end by 2 bases, with 15 bases between. CDR3 length equals 13 residues. CDR3 amino acids: CATTPTGTYEQYF. CDR3 nucleotides: TGTGCCACTACTCCAACAGGGACCTACGAGCAGTACTTC.

The chain uses TRBV7-9 and TRBJ2-7, with D unclear. Germline lookup yields CDR1 SEHNR and CDR2 FQNEAQ (reference sequence). V shed 3 bases and J shed 2 bases, with 14 bases lying between them. The CDR3 spans 15 residues. The CDR3 DNA follows: TGTGCCAGCAGCTTTTCTGCTGTGGCGGCCTACGAGCAGTACTTC. The encoded protein is CASSFSAVAAYEQYF.

The rearrangement links TRBV14 to TRBJ2-3, with 7 bases identical to TRBD2. J gave up 3 bases and V 1 base, and 13 bases lay outside the gene matches. Germline assignment: CDR1 SGHDN and CDR2 FVKESK. The CDR3 consists of 18 residues. DNA of the CDR3: TGTGCCAGCAGCCAAGCGGTGGGGGAGGGCCCCGGTACAGATACGCAGTATTTT. Its protein is CASSQAVGEGPGTDTQYF. The variable domain in full, with the rest retrieved from reference TRBV14 and TRBJ2-3, is EAGVTQFPSHSVIEKGQTVTLRCDPISGHDNLYWYRRVMGKEIKFLLHFVKESKQDESGMPNNRFLAERTGGTYSTLKVQPAELEDSGVYFCASSQAVGEGPGTDTQYFGPGTRLTVL.

The chain has TRBV5-5 and TRBJ1-2, with 8 nucleotides matching TRBD1. Germline CDR1 is SGHKS and CDR2 is YYEKEE (reference sequence). V lost 2 bases to trimming and J lost 3 bases; unmatched junction nucleotides: 6. This CDR3 spans 15 amino acids. CDR3: CASSLHTTGDYGYTF. For the CDR3, the DNA is TGTGCCAGCAGCTTACATACGACAGGGGACTATGGCTACACCTTC.

The rearrangement joins TRBV4-2 to TRBJ2-7; maybe TRBD2 (6 bases). The CDR3 totals 15 residues. Trimming removed 1 base from V and 7 bases from J, with 17 bases in between. From germline, CDR1 is LGHNA and CDR2 YNFKEQ. The CDR3 DNA reads as TGTGCCAGCAGCCAAGTCCCGCAGGGCGGAGGGGAGCAGTACTTC. Protein product: CASSQVPQGGGEQYF.

The chain recombines TRBV9 with TRBJ2-2; D gene uncertain. Germline loops: CDR1 SGDLS, CDR2 YYNGEE. V gave up 4 bases and J gave up 2 bases, with 12 bases separating them. This CDR3 is 15 amino acids long. The DNA of the CDR3 is TGTGCCAGCAGCCCCCGGTCTACCAACACCGGGGAGCTGTTTTTT. This translates into CASSPRSTNTGELFF.

The V and J genes are TRBV6-6 and TRBJ2-7; 7 positions agree with TRBD2. CDR1 MNHNY and CDR2 SVGAGI come from the germline V gene (reference sequence). The trim removed 5 bases at V and 2 bases at J, leaving 9 bases unmatched. This CDR3 region has 15 residues. CDR3 residues: CASSQLANRPYEQYF. The CDR3 region has the DNA TGTGCCAGCAGTCAACTAGCGAATCGGCCCTACGAGCAGTACTTC.

This clone was detected only a few times. The rearrangement links TRBV5-1 to TRBJ2-7, with 7 bases lining up with TRBD1. J gave up 7 bases and V 4 bases, and 11 bases lay outside the gene matches. The CDR3 spans 14 residues. Germline V CDR1 and CDR2: SGHRS, YFSETQ. CDR3 sequence: CASSPGTDLREQYF. CDR3 DNA: TGCGCCAGCAGCCCTGGGACAGACCTCCGGGAGCAGTACTTC. The whole variable domain, remainder taken from reference TRBV5-1 and TRBJ2-7, is KAGVTQTPRYLIKTRGQQVTLSCSPISGHRSVSWYQQTPGQGLQFLFEYFSETQRNKGNFPGRFSGRQFSNSRSEMNVSTLELGDSALYLCASSPGTDLREQYFGPGTRLTVT.

The chain recombines TRBV10-3 with TRBJ1-1, with D uncertain. Looked up from germline, CDR1 is ENHRY and CDR2 is SYGVKD. Trimming left V 6 bases short and J 2 bases short, with 7 bases between. CDR3 length: 12 amino acids. CDR3 loop: CAIRQFNTEAFF. The CDR3 DNA is TGTGCCATCAGACAGTTTAACACTGAAGCTTTCTTT.

V gene TRBV7-2 combines with J gene TRBJ2-3; D remains unclear. V was cut by 3 bases and J by 1 base, with 11 bases left in between. Germline V lookup: CDR1 SGHTA, CDR2 FQGNSA. This CDR3 is built from 15 residues. DNA of the CDR3: TGTGCCAGCAGCTTGACCCAGCTAGGCACAGATACGCAGTATTTT. It yields the protein CASSLTQLGTDTQYF.

The chain joins TRBV11-2 to TRBJ1-1; D gene unclear. The CDR3 extends over 13 amino acids. With 3 bases removed from V and 2 bases from J, the gap between germline ends came to 7 bases. Per germline, CDR1 SGHAT and CDR2 FQNNGV. CDR3 bases: TGTGCCAGCAGCTTCACGGGAAACACTGAAGCTTTCTTT. This translates into CASSFTGNTEAFF.